This entry lists 25 T cell receptor beta chains sequenced from one sample in a study of CD8 T cells in ankylosing spondylitis. From the 5' RACE reads, TCRdb called clonotypes with MiXCR, one entry per CDR3 protein. The table lists roughly 130,000 distinct CDR3 sequences, approximately 8.4% of them singletons. Material for sequencing was synovial fluid, either unsorted or a sorted T cell fraction (not recorded which). These receptor sequences come from a male donor with ankylosing spondylitis.

This clonotype came up a few times. V is TRBV21-1 and J is TRBJ1-1; the table assigns TRBD1, which was not confirmed against the DNA. TRBV21-1 is reported as a pseudogene. This CDR3 contains 14 residues. The CDR3 spells CASSYTGVDTEAFF. The CDR3 DNA reads TGTGCCAGCAGCTATACAGGGGTAGACACTGAAGCTTTCTTT.

This clonotype was counted ten times or more. This chain links TRBV11-2 with TRBJ2-7, with TRBD2 matching over 9 bases. The CDR3 totals 15 residues. Germline trimming cut 7 bases from V and 2 bases from J; bases unmatched to any gene: 9. Germline CDR1 is SGHAT and CDR2 is FQNNGV. In nucleotides, the CDR3 is TGTGCCAGCACCCTTACCATAGCGGGAGCCTACGAGCAGTACTTC. Translated: CASTLTIAGAYEQYF.

This clonotype was observed at least ten times. This chain's CDR3 is CASSEFGRPQHF. DNA of the CDR3: TGTGCCAGCAGTGAGTTTGGGCGGCCCCAGCATTTT. V usage is TRBV6-2 or TRBV6-3 and J usage is TRBJ1-5, with D unresolved. The ends were cut back, 5 bases at V and 9 bases at J, with 11 bases in the middle. CDR1 and CDR2 (germline): MNHEY, SVGEGT. The CDR3 is 12 amino acids.

This clonotype was seen a handful of times. The rearrangement joins TRBV28 to TRBJ1-2, with a possible D match to TRBD1 (6 bases). Germline assignment: CDR1 MDHEN and CDR2 SYDVKM. CDR3 length: 10 amino acids. Trimming left V 10 bases short and J 7 bases short, with 10 bases between. CDR3 residues: CATGALGYTF. CDR3 in DNA: TGTGCCACAGGGGCTCTTGGCTACACCTTC.

This clonotype has just a few counts. This chain uses TRBV2 with TRBJ2-4, with D tentatively TRBD2 (6 bases). CDR1 is SNHLY, CDR2 FYNNEI, per germline. Trimming left V 8 bases short and J 4 bases short, with 15 bases between. The CDR3 is 14 residues long. This CDR3 reads CASGEVGIKNIQYF. The CDR3 region has the DNA TGTGCCAGCGGGGAGGTCGGCATTAAAAACATTCAGTACTTC.

A few counts support this clonotype. This rearrangement joins TRBV20-1 to TRBJ1-5, with TRBD1 as a possible D gene (6 bases). CDR3 length: 14 residues. CDR1 is DFQATT and CDR2 is SNEGSKA in the germline V gene (reference sequence). V lost 0 bases to trimming and J lost 11 bases, with 17 bases between them. The CDR3 loop is CSAREPGHRRSQHF. The CDR3 DNA follows: TGCAGTGCTAGAGAGCCGGGACACCGGCGGTCCCAGCATTTT.

J is TRBJ2-2 and V is TRBV5-6; D remains ambiguous. The CDR3 runs to 15 residues. Germline V gives CDR1 SGHDT, CDR2 YYEEEE. Trimming pared 3 bases from V and 4 bases from J, leaving 13 bases between. CDR3 sequence: CASSSFRAPTGELFF. The CDR3 DNA sequence: TGTGCCAGCAGCTCCTTCCGGGCCCCCACCGGGGAGCTGTTTTTT.

This clonotype was found a few times. V is TRBV10-2 and J is TRBJ2-5; the D gene is possibly TRBD1 (5 bases). The germline CDR1 and CDR2 sequences are WSHSY and SAAADI. Trimming shortened V by 9 bases and J by 4 bases, and 12 bases separated the two germline ends. The CDR3 is made up of 12 amino acids. This CDR3 reads CASQRGTETQYF. DNA of the CDR3: TGCGCCAGTCAAAGGGGTACAGAGACCCAGTACTTC.

The table lists this clonotype with a few counts. The rearrangement uses TRBV5-6 and TRBJ1-2; D may be TRBD1 (5 bases). V lost 1 base and J lost 8, with 18 bases in between. Germline assignment: CDR1 SGHDT and CDR2 YYEEEE. This CDR3 has 15 residues. This CDR3 is CASSLLGPGGSGYTF. Written as DNA, the CDR3 is TGTGCCAGCAGCTTGTTGGGACCCGGTGGGAGCGGCTACACCTTC.

This clonotype was recorded many times. The chain couples TRBV4-3 to TRBJ2-2; D ambiguous. CDR3 size: 12 residues. Germline V gene sequence: CDR1 LGHNA, CDR2 YSLEER. V lost 1 base, J lost 4 bases, and 1 base lay in between. CDR3 coding DNA: TGCGCCAGCAGCCAAGCCACCGGGGAGCTGTTTTTT. Translated, it gives CASSQATGELFF.

The table lists this clonotype with many counts. The V and J genes are TRBV29-1 and TRBJ1-2; 9 bases line up with TRBD1. The CDR3 spans 14 residues. Trimming at V came to 1 base and at J to 4 bases, leaving 4 bases not matched to a gene. The germline gives CDR1 SQVTM, CDR2 ANQGSEA. CDR3 loop: CSVEATGGGYGYTF. DNA of the CDR3: TGCAGCGTTGAAGCGACAGGGGGAGGCTATGGCTACACCTTC.

The chain employs TRBV7-9 and TRBJ2-3, with D perhaps given as TRBD1 or TRBD2 (5 bases each). The CDR3 extends over 13 amino acids. The V gene lost 4 bases and the J gene lost 7 bases, with 12 bases spanning the gap. Germline CDR1 SEHNR, CDR2 FQNEAQ (reference sequence). The CDR3 sequence is CASSYSRGHTQYF. CDR3 DNA sequence: TGTGCCAGCAGCTATTCCCGGGGCCATACGCAGTATTTT.

The table lists this clonotype with many counts. The chain links TRBV5-5 to TRBJ2-3; 8 bases match TRBD1. Germline values: CDR1 SGHKS, CDR2 YYEKEE (reference sequence). The CDR3 has 16 amino acids. V lost 3 bases to trimming and J lost 3 bases; unmatched junction nucleotides: 9. The CDR3 reads CASSYQGAHSTDTQYF. CDR3 in DNA: TGTGCCAGCAGCTATCAGGGGGCTCATTCGACAGATACGCAGTATTTT. The complete variable domain, with remaining parts taken from reference TRBV5-5 and TRBJ2-3, reads DAGVTQSPTHLIKTRGQQVTLRCSPISGHKSVSWYQQVLGQGPQFIFQYYEKEERGRGNFPDRFSARQFPNYSSELNVNALLLGDSALYLCASSYQGAHSTDTQYFGPGTRLTVL.

The table lists this clonotype with many counts. The chain carries TRBV9 and TRBJ1-1, with TRBD1 matching 7 bases. V lost 3 bases, J lost 0 bases, and 5 bases stayed unmatched. The CDR3 length is 15 residues. Germline lookup yields CDR1 SGDLS and CDR2 YYNGEE. The CDR3 loop reads CASSAEQGMNTEAFF. CDR3 coding DNA: TGTGCCAGCAGCGCCGAACAGGGGATGAACACTGAAGCTTTCTTT.

The table lists this clonotype with a few counts. The chain couples TRBV9 to TRBJ2-2; D ambiguous. Germline values: CDR1 SGDLS, CDR2 YYNGEE. This CDR3 comprises 15 residues. V dropped 0 bases and J dropped 1 base, with 7 bases sitting between them. CDR3 coding DNA: TGTGCCAGCAGCGTAGGGGCAGGGAACACCGGGGAGCTGTTTTTT. Amino acid sequence: CASSVGAGNTGELFF.

The chain is built from TRBV29-1 and TRBJ1-2; a possible D gene is TRBD1 (5 bases). This CDR3 has 13 amino acids. Trimming left V 1 base short and J 5 bases short, with 11 bases between. Germline CDR1 reads SQVTM; CDR2 reads ANQGSEA. CDR3 sequence (DNA): TGCAGCGTTGAAGGGGGGGGACCTTATGGCTACACCTTC. Its protein product is CSVEGGGPYGYTF.

Many counts were recorded for this clonotype. The genes are TRBV5-1 and TRBJ2-3; D is undetermined. V was shortened by 0 bases and J by 0 bases, with 11 bases between the two germline ends. The CDR3 length is 16 residues. The germline V gene encodes CDR1 SGHRS and CDR2 YFSETQ. The CDR3 DNA sequence: TGCGCCAGCAGCTTGGGGGTCGTATCTAGCACAGATACGCAGTATTTT. Translated, it gives CASSLGVVSSTDTQYF. Full variable domain (missing parts from reference TRBV5-1 and TRBJ2-3): KAGVTQTPRYLIKTRGQQVTLSCSPISGHRSVSWYQQTPGQGLQFLFEYFSETQRNKGNFPGRFSGRQFSNSRSEMNVSTLELGDSALYLCASSLGVVSSTDTQYFGPGTRLTVL.

V is TRBV18 and J is TRBJ2-2, with TRBD2 matching over 11 bases. V shed 0 bases, J shed 4 bases, and the junction held 4 bases outside the gene matches. The CDR3 totals 17 residues. Germline CDR1 KGHSH, CDR2 LQKENI. CDR3 nucleotides: TGTGCCAGCTCACCACCGATCCTAGCGGGAGGCACCGGGGAGCTGTTTTTT. Translation: CASSPPILAGGTGELFF. Based on the CDR3 plus reference TRBV18 and TRBJ2-2, the full variable domain is NAGVMQNPRHLVRRRGQEARLRCSPMKGHSHVYWYRQLPEEGLKFMVYLQKENIIDESGMPKERFSAEFPKEGPSILRIQQVVRGDSAAYFCASSPPILAGGTGELFFGEGSRLTVL.

By sample share, this clonotype is medium-sized. The chain links TRBV6-5 to TRBJ1-1; 9 bases are a match to TRBD1. V shed 6 bases and J 2 bases; nucleotides not matched to a gene: 10. The germline V gene encodes CDR1 MNHEY and CDR2 SVGAGI. This CDR3 has 16 amino acids. The CDR3 is CASSPGTGLGNTEAFF. The CDR3 DNA follows: TGTGCCAGCAGCCCCGGGACAGGGTTGGGAAACACTGAAGCTTTCTTT.

The table lists this clonotype with a few counts. This chain joins TRBV28 and TRBJ1-6, with a weak D call TRBD1 (5 bases). The CDR3 loop spans 15 amino acids. The germline V and J ends were trimmed by 5 bases and 2 bases, with 10 bases remaining between them. The germline V gene has CDR1 MDHEN and CDR2 SYDVKM. DNA for the CDR3: TGTGCCAGCAGTGGGGGGATGGCCTATAATTCACCCCTCCACTTT. As protein: CASSGGMAYNSPLHF.

This clonotype was counted many times. The rearrangement uses TRBV2 and TRBJ2-2; D possibly corresponds to TRBD1 (6 bases). The CDR3 has 15 residues. Trimming removed 5 bases at V and 8 bases at J, with 18 bases between. The germline V gene encodes CDR1 SNHLY and CDR2 FYNNEI. CDR3 DNA sequence: TGTGCCAGCAGTCAGGACAGCCTTGATGGGGGGGAGCTGTTTTTT. This gives the protein CASSQDSLDGGELFF.

This clonotype has a count of ten or more. The J gene is TRBJ2-2, the V gene TRBV3-1, with a tentative D call TRBD2 (5 bases). The germline V gene has CDR1 LGHDT and CDR2 YNNKEL (reference sequence). CDR3 length: 14 residues. The V gene lost 2 bases and the J gene lost 6 bases, with 10 bases spanning the gap. DNA of the CDR3: TGTGCCAGCAGCCAAATTACTAGTTCCGGGGAGCTGTTTTTT. It yields the protein CASSQITSSGELFF.

There are a few counts of this clonotype. V gene TRBV5-1 combines with J gene TRBJ2-3; TRBD1 matches at 7 bases. The CDR3 has 14 residues. V dropped 4 bases and J dropped 2; count of bases not matched to a gene: 4. From germline, CDR1 is SGHRS and CDR2 YFSETQ. The CDR3 here is CASSPGQPTDTQYF. The CDR3 DNA sequence: TGCGCCAGCAGCCCGGGACAGCCCACAGATACGCAGTATTTT.

The table lists this clonotype with many counts. The gene calls are TRBV25-1 and TRBJ2-1, with D perhaps TRBD2 (5 bases). Germline V gene sequence: CDR1 MGHDK, CDR2 SYGVNS. This CDR3 contains 16 residues. V shed 2 bases and J shed 5 bases, with 16 bases lying between them. This chain's CDR3 is CASSEVRWLAHNEQFF. The CDR3 DNA sequence: TGTGCCAGCAGTGAAGTTAGGTGGCTAGCCCACAATGAGCAGTTCTTC.

This clonotype was picked up many times. The gene calls are TRBV20-1 and TRBJ1-1, with D maybe TRBD1 (6 bases). V lost 6 bases to trimming and J lost 5 bases, with 19 bases between them. The CDR3 totals 14 residues. Germline loops: CDR1 DFQATT, CDR2 SNEGSKA (reference sequence). CDR3 coding DNA: TGCAGTGCAGAAGCAGGGGAAGGGTGGACTGAAGCTTTCTTT. The encoded protein is CSAEAGEGWTEAFF.